The T cell receptor (beta chain) under discussion was sequenced for a study of blood T cells in healthy people across ages. Concerning this clonotype itself: Mismatch with germline at one junction end may stem from a read error.

With a J-beta primer mix and a sample-barcoded 5' primer, a second PCR ran 7 to 11 cycles. TCRdb ran MiXCR on the 5' RACE reads and lists one entry per CDR3 protein. The data show about 1,800,000 distinct CDR3 sequences, with 28% seen just once and about 7.7% held by the top ten. The germline V gene has CDR1 SGHTA and CDR2 FQGNSA. The CDR3 is made up of 18 amino acids. The sequenced sample consisted of blood. This sequence joins TRBV7-2 and TRBJ2-6, with 8 bases lining up with TRBD2. The TCR sequence derives from a woman aged 30 to 39 in good health. In DNA, the CDR3 is TGTGCCAGCAGCCATCCCCTTACACTAGCGGCTGGGGCCAACGGCCTGACTTTC. Its protein product is CASSHPLTLAAGANGLTF.